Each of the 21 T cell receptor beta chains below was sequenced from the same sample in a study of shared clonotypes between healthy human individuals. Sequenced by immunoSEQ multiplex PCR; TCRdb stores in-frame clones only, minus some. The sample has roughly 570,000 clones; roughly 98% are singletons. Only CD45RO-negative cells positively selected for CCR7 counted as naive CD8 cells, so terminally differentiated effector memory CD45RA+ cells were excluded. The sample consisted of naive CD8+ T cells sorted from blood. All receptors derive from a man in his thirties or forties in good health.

The CDR3 loop reads CASRGTSRNEQFF. Here the CDR3 DNA reads TGTGCCAGCAGGGGGACTTCTCGTAATGAGCAGTTCTTC. V is TRBV9 and J is TRBJ2-1, with D maybe TRBD2 (6 bases). V was trimmed by 5 bases and J by 7 bases, leaving 13 bases between them. The V gene's germline CDR1 is SGDLS and CDR2 YYNGEE. This CDR3 is built from 13 residues.

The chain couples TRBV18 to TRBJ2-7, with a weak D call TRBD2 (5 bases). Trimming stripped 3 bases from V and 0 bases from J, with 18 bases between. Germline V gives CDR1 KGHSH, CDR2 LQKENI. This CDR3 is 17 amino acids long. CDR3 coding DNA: TGTGCCAGCTCACCGGGCTTCGGGATTAGGAGCTCCTACGAGCAGTACTTC. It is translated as CASSPGFGIRSSYEQYF.

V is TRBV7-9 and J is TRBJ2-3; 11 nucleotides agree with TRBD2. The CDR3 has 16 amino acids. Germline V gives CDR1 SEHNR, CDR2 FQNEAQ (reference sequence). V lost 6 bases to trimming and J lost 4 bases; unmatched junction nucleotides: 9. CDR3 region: CASRQSGGLAADTQYF. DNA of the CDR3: TGTGCCAGCAGGCAGTCTGGGGGACTAGCGGCAGATACGCAGTATTTT.

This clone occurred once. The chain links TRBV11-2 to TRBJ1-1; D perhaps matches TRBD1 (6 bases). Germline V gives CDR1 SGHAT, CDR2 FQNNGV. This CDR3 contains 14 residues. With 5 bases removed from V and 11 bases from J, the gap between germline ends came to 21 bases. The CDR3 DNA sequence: TGTGCCAGCAGCCGATCGATACAGGGTATTACCGCTTTCTTT. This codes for CASSRSIQGITAFF.

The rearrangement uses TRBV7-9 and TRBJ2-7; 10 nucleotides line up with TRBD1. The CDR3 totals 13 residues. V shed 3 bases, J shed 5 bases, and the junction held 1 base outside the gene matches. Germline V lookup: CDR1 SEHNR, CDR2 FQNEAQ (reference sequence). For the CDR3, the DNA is TGTGCCAGCAGCTTCGGGACAGGGGACGAGCAGTACTTC. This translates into CASSFGTGDEQYF.

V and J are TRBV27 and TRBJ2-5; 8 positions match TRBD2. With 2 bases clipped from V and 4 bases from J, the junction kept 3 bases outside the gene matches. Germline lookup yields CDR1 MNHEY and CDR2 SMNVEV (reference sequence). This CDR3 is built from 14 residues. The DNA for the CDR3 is TGTGCCAGCAGTTTAAGCGGGAGAAGAGAGACCCAGTACTTC. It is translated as CASSLSGRRETQYF.

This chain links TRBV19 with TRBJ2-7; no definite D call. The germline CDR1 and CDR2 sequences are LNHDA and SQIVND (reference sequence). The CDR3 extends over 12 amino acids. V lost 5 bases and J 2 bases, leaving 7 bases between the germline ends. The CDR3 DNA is TGTGCCAGTAGTGGGTTTACCTACGAGCAGTACTTC. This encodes CASSGFTYEQYF.

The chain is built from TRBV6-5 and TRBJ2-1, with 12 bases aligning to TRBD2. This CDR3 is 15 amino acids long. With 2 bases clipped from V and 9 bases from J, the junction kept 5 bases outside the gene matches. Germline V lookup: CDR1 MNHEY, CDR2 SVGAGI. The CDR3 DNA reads TGTGCCAGCAGTTACGGGCTAGCGGGAGGGGGTGAGCAGTTCTTC. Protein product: CASSYGLAGGGEQFF.

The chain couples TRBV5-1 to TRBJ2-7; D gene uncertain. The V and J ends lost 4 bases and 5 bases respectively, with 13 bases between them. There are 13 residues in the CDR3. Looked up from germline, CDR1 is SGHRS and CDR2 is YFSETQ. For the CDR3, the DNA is TGCGCCAGCAGCCTCCGACATCCAAACGAGCAGTACTTC. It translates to CASSLRHPNEQYF.

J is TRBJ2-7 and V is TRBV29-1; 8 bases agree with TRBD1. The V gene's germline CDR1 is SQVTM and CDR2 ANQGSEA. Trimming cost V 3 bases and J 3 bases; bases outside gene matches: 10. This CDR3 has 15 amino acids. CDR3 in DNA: TGCAGCGTTGAGGGTGAGGGACAGGAACACTACGAGCAGTACTTC. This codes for CSVEGEGQEHYEQYF.

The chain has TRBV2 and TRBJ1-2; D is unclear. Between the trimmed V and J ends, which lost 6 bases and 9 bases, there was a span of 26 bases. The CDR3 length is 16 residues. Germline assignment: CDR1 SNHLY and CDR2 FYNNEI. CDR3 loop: CASRTNRAAEDYSYTF. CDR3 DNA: TGTGCCAGCAGAACTAACCGGGCCGCGGAAGATTATAGCTACACCTTC.

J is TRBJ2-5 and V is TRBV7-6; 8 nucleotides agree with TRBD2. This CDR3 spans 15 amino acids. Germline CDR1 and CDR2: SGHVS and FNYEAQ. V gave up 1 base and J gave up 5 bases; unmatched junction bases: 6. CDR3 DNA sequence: TGTGCCAGCAGCTTAGAAGCGGGAGTACGGGAGACCCAGTACTTC. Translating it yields CASSLEAGVRETQYF.

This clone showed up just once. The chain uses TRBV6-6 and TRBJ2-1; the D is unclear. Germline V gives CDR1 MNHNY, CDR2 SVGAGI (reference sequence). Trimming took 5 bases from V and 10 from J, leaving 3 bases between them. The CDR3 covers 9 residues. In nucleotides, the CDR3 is TGTGCCAGCAGTCGGGAGCAGTTCTTC. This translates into CASSREQFF.

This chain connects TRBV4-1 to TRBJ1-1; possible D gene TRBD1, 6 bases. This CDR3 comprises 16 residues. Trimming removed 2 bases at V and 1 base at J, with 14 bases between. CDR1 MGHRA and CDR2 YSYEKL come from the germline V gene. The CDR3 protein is CASSQQTGQRNTEAFF. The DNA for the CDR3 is TGCGCCAGCAGCCAACAAACGGGACAAAGGAACACTGAAGCTTTCTTT.

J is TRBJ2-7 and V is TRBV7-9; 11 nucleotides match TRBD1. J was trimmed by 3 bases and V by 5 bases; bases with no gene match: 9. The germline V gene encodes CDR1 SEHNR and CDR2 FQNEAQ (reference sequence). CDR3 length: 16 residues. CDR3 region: CASSDSPGTGGYEQYF. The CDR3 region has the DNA TGTGCCAGCAGCGACTCTCCCGGGACAGGGGGCTACGAGCAGTACTTC.

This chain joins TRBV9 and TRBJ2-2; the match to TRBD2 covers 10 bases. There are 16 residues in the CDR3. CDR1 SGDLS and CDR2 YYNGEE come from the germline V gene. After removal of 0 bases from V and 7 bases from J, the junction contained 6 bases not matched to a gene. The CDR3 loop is CASSVASGSGFGELFF. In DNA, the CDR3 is TGTGCCAGCAGCGTAGCTAGCGGGAGTGGTTTCGGGGAGCTGTTTTTT.

The CDR3 spells CSVEDQGLEGSYEQYF. The CDR3 nucleotides are TGCAGCGTTGAAGATCAGGGACTAGAAGGCTCTTACGAGCAGTACTTC. The J gene is TRBJ2-7, the V gene TRBV29-1, with 8 bases fitting TRBD2. In germline, CDR1 is SQVTM, CDR2 ANQGSEA. The junction had 11 bases not matched to a gene; V was cut back by 0 bases and J by 4 bases. The CDR3 totals 16 residues.

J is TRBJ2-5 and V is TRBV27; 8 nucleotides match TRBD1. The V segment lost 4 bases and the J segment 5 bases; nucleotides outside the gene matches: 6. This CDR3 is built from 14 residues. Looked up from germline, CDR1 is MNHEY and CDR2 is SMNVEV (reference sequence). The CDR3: CASSSTDREETQYF. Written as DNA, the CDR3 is TGTGCCAGCAGTTCGACGGACAGGGAGGAGACCCAGTACTTC.

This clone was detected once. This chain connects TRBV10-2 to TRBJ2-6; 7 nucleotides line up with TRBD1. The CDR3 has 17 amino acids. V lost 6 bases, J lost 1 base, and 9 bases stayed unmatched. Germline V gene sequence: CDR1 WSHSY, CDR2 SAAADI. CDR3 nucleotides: TGCGCCAGCAGAGGGACAGATTTTTGGTCTGGGGCCAACGTCCTGACTTTC. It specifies CASRGTDFWSGANVLTF.

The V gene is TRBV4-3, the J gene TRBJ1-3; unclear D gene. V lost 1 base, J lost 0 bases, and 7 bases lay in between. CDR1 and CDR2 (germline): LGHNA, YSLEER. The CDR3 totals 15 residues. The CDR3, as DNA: TGCGCCAGCAGCCAAGGGTTTTCCTCTGGAAACACCATATATTTT. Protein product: CASSQGFSSGNTIYF.

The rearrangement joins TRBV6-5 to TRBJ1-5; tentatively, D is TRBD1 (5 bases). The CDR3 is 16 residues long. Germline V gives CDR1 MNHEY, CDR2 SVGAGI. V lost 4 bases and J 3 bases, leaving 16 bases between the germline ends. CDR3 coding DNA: TGTGCCAGCAGTTTCCCCAGAGGGGCGGACAATCAGCCCCAGCATTTT. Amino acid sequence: CASSFPRGADNQPQHF.